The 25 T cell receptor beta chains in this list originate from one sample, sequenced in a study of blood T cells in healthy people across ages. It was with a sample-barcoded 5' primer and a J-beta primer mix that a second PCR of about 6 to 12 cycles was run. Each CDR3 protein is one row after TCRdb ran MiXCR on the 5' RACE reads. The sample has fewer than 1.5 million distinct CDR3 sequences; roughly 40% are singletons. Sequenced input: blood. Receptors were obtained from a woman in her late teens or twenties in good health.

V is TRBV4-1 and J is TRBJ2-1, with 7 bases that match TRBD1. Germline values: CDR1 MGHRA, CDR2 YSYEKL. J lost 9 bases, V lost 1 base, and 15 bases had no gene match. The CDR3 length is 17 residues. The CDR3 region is CASSQGGLRGPIGEQFF. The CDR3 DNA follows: TGCGCCAGCAGCCAAGGAGGTCTGAGGGGGCCGATCGGTGAGCAGTTCTTC.

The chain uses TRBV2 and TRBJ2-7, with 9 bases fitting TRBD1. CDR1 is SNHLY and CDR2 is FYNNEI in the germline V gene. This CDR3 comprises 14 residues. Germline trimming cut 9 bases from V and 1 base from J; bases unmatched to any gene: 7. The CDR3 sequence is CARGDRDRSYEQYF. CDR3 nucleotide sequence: TGTGCCAGAGGGGACAGGGATCGGTCCTACGAGCAGTACTTC.

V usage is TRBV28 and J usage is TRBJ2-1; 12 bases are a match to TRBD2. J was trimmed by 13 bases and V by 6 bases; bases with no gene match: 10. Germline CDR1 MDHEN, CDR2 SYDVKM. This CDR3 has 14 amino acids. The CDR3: CASSPGLAGGTQFF. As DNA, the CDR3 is TGTGCCAGCAGCCCGGGACTAGCGGGTGGGACCCAGTTCTTC.

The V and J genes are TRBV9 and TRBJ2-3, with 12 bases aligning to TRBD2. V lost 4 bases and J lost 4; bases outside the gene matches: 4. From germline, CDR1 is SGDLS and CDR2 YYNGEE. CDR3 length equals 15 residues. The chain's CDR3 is CASSLAGGYADTQYF. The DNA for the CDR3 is TGTGCCAGCAGCCTAGCGGGGGGGTACGCAGATACGCAGTATTTT.

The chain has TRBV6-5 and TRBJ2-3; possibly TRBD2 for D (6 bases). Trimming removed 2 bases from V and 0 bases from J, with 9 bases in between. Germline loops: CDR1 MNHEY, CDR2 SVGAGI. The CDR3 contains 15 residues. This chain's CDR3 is CASSYTSPSTDTQYF. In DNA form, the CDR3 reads TGTGCCAGCAGTTACACTAGCCCTAGCACAGATACGCAGTATTTT.

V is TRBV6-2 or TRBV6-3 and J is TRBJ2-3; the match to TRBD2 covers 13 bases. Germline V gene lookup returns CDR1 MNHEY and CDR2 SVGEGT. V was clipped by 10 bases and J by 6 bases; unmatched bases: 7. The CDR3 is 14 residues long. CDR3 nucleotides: TGTGCCACCGGGACTAGCGGGGCCCTTGATACGCAGTATTTT. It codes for CATGTSGALDTQYF.

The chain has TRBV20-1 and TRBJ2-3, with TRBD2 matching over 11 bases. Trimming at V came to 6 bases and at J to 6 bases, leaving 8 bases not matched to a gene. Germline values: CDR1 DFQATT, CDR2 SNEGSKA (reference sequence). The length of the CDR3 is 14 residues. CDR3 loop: CSANLAGGQDTQYF. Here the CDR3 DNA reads TGCAGTGCGAACCTAGCGGGGGGACAGGATACGCAGTATTTT.

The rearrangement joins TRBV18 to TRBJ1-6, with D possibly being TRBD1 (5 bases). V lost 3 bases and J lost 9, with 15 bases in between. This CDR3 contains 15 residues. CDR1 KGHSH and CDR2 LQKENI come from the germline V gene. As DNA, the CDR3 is TGTGCCAGCTCACCGATGGGGCAGGGCGGTTCACCCCTCCACTTT. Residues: CASSPMGQGGSPLHF.

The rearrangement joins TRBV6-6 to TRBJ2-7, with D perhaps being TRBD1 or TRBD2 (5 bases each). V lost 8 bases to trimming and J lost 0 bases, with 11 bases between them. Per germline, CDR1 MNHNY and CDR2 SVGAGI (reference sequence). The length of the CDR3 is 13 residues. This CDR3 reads CASGPRGSYEQYF. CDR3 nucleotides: TGTGCCAGCGGACCGAGGGGCTCCTACGAGCAGTACTTC.

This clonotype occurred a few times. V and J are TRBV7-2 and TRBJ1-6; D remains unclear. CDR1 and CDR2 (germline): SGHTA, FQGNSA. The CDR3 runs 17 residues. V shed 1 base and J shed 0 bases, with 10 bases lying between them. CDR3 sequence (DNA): TGTGCCAGCAGCTTAGGGGCCGGGAACTCCTATAATTCACCCCTCCACTTT. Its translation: CASSLGAGNSYNSPLHF.

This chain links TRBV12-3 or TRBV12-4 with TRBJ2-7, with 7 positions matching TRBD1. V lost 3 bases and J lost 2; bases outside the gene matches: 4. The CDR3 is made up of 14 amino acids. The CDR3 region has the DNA TGTGCCAGCAGTTTTGGTGGGACAGCCTACGAGCAGTACTTC. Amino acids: CASSFGGTAYEQYF.

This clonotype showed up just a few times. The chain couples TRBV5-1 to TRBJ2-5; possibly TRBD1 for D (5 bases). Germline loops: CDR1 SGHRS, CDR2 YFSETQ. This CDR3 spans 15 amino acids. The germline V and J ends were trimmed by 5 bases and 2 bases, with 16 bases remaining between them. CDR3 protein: CASRMTDLGQETQYF. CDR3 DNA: TGCGCCAGCAGGATGACAGACTTAGGGCAAGAGACCCAGTACTTC.

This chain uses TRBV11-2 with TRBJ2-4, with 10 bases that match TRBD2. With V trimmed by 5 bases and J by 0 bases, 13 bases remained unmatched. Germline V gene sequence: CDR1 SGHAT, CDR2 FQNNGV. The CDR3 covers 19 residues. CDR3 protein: CASSPRILAGTLAKNIQYF. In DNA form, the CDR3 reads TGTGCCAGCAGCCCCCGGATACTAGCGGGAACCCTAGCCAAAAACATTCAGTACTTC.

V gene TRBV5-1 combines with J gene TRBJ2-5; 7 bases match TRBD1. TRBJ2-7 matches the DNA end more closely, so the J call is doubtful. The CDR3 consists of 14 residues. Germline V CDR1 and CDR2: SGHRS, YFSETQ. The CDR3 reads CASSLGTGAHEQYF. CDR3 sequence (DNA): TGCGCCAGCAGCTTGGGGACAGGCGCCCACGAGCAGTACTTC.

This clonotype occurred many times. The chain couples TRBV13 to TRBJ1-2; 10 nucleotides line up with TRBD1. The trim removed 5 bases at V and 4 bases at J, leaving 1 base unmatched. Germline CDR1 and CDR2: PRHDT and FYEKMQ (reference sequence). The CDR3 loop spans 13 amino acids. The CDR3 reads CASSRTGGYGYTF. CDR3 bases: TGTGCCAGCAGCCGGACAGGGGGCTATGGCTACACCTTC.

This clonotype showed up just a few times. The CDR3 DNA sequence: TGCGCCAGCAGGGAAGGGGCTACTAGCACAGATACGCAGTATTTT. Translation gives CASREGATSTDTQYF. The chain joins TRBV10-2 to TRBJ2-3; D is possibly TRBD1 (5 bases). Germline CDR1 is WSHSY and CDR2 is SAAADI. V lost 6 bases, J lost 0 bases, and 13 bases lay in between. This CDR3 comprises 15 residues.

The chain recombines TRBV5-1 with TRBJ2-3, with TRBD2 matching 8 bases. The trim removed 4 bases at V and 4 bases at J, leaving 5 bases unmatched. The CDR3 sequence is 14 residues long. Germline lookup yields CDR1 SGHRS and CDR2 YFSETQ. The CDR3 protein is CASSQGAGADTQYF. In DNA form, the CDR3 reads TGCGCCAGCAGCCAGGGAGCGGGAGCAGATACGCAGTATTTT.

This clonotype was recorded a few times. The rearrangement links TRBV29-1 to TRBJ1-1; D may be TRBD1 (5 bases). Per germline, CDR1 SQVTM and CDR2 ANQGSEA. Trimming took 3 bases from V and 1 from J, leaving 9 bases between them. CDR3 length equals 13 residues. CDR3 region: CSVDWGQNTEAFF. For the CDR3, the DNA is TGCAGCGTTGATTGGGGCCAGAACACTGAAGCTTTCTTT.

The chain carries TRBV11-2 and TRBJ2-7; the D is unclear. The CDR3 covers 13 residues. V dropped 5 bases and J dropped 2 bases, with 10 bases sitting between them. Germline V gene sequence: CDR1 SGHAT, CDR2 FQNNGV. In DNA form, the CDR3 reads TGTGCCAGCAGCGCGAGCAGACCCTACGAGCAGTACTTC. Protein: CASSASRPYEQYF.

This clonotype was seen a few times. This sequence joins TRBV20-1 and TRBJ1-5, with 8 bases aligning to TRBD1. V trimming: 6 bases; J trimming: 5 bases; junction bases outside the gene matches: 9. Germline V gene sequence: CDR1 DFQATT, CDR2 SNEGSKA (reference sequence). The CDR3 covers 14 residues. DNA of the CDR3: TGCAGTGCGCTGACAGGGGAGTACGATCAGCCCCAGCATTTT. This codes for CSALTGEYDQPQHF.

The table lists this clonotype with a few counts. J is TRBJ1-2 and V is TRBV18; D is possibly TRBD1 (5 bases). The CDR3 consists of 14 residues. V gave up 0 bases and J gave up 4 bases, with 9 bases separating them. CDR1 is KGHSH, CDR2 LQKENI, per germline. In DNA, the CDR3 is TGTGCCAGCTCACCACCGGGACTGATCTATGGCTACACCTTC. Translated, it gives CASSPPGLIYGYTF.

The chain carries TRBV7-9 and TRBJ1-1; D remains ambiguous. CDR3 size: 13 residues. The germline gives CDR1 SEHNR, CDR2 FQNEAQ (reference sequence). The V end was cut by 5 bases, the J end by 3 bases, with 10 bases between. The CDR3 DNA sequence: TGTGCCAGCAGCGTAGTGACGGACACTGAAGCTTTCTTT. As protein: CASSVVTDTEAFF.

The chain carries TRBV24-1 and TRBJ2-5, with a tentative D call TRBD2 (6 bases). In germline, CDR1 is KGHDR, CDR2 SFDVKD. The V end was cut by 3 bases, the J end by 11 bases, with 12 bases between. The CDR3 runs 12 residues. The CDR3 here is CATSDPPGEQYF. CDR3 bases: TGTGCCACCAGTGATCCCCCGGGGGAGCAGTACTTC.

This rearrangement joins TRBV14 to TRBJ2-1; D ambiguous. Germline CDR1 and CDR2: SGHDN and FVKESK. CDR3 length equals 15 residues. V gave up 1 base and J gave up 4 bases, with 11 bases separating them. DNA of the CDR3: TGTGCCAGCAGCCAAGTACGTCTTGGGTACAATGAGCAGTTCTTC. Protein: CASSQVRLGYNEQFF.

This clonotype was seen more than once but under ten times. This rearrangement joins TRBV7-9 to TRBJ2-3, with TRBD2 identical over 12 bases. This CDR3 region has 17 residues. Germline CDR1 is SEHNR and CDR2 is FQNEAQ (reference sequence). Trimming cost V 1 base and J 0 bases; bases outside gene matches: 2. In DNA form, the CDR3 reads TGTGCCAGCAGCTTAGATACTAGCGGGGGGAGCACAGATACGCAGTATTTT. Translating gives CASSLDTSGGSTDTQYF.